This T cell receptor beta chain originates from a study of graft-versus-host responses after intestinal transplantation. Study results and caveats: The authors found GvH clones in recipient marrow, some appearing first in ileum or blood.

Clones were read by immunoSEQ multiplex PCR, and TCRdb kept only the in-frame ones, dropping some. The data show about 93,000 clones, about 93% seen once. Notes on this clone: Its antigen is unidentified.

Germline V gives CDR1 MNHEY, CDR2 SVGAGI. The CDR3 has 14 amino acids. The ends lost 6 bases at V and 4 bases at J; junction bases unmatched: 6. The chain is built from TRBV6-5 and TRBJ1-1, with 9 bases identical to TRBD1. The material sequenced was unstimulated CD8+ T cells sorted from spleen or lymph node cells, taken before intestinal transplant. The receptor was derived from a human donor who received an intestinal transplant. In nucleotides, the CDR3 is TGTGCCAGCAGCCAAACAGGGGGCCTCACTGAAGCTTTCTTT. As protein: CASSQTGGLTEAFF.